Each of the 18 T cell receptor beta chains below was sequenced from the same sample in a study of metastatic and nonmetastatic thyroid tumors. TCRdb reprocessed the PCR reads via MiXCR. The sample has 23,000 or so clones, approximately 20% seen once. Treatment of any kind had been given to no patient before thyroid surgery. The material sequenced was blood. The receptors stem from a male donor with papillary thyroid cancer or a benign thyroid nodule (not recorded which). Some clones in this sample may be carry-over from other donors' samples.

V is TRBV27 and J is TRBJ2-7, with D possibly matching TRBD2 (6 bases). The germline gives CDR1 MNHEY, CDR2 SMNVEV (reference sequence). This CDR3 is 13 amino acids long. Trimming shortened V by 5 bases and J by 13 bases, and 21 bases separated the two germline ends. In DNA, the CDR3 is TGTGCCAGCAGTCCCTCGGGAGTCCACGATCTATACTTC. This codes for CASSPSGVHDLYF.

This chain joins TRBV3-1 and TRBJ2-1; 11 bases match TRBD2. V lost 0 bases and J lost 7; bases outside the gene matches: 8. The CDR3 has 17 amino acids. Germline V CDR1 and CDR2: LGHDT, YNNKEL (reference sequence). The DNA of the CDR3 is TGTGCCAGCAGCCAAGAGGGTGGTTCTAGCGGGAGGAATGAGCAGTTCTTC. The encoded protein is CASSQEGGSSGRNEQFF.

This clone was seen at least ten times. The rearrangement uses TRBV2 and TRBJ1-1, with a possible D match to TRBD1 (5 bases). Germline CDR1 SNHLY, CDR2 FYNNEI. The CDR3 is 14 residues long. The V end was cut by 8 bases, the J end by 0 bases, with 13 bases between. This CDR3 reads CASGGRRMNTEAFF. Written as DNA, the CDR3 is TGTGCCAGCGGGGGAAGACGGATGAACACTGAAGCTTTCTTT.

V gene TRBV20-1 combines with J gene TRBJ2-7; weak D call: TRBD1 (5 bases). The CDR3 is 14 amino acids. Deletions cut 6 bases from V and 1 base from J, with 16 bases between. Germline values: CDR1 DFQATT, CDR2 SNEGSKA (reference sequence). CDR3 DNA: TGCAGTGCCGCAGGGTGGGGCAGTTCCTACGAGCAGTACTTC. Its protein is CSAAGWGSSYEQYF.

The rearrangement uses TRBV30 and TRBJ2-7; D may be TRBD1 or TRBD2 (5 bases each). CDR1 is GTSNPN and CDR2 is SVGIG in the germline V gene (reference sequence). The CDR3 sequence is 11 residues long. Trimming cost V 7 bases and J 7 bases, with 14 bases left between them. In DNA, the CDR3 is TGTGCCTACTTGGGGGTTCGGGAGCAGTACTTC. Protein product: CAYLGVREQYF.

The chain is built from TRBV11-3 and TRBJ2-1; the D gene is possibly TRBD2 (5 bases). Germline CDR1 SGHNT, CDR2 YENEEA. Trimming removed 0 bases from V and 7 bases from J, with 10 bases in between. This CDR3 contains 14 residues. The CDR3 reads CASSLDSRRNEQFF. DNA for the CDR3: TGTGCCAGCAGCTTAGATAGCCGGAGGAATGAGCAGTTCTTC.

The table lists this clone with many counts. V is TRBV20-1 and J is TRBJ2-4, with a possible D match to TRBD1 (5 bases). Germline CDR1 DFQATT, CDR2 SNEGSKA (reference sequence). V lost 5 bases, J lost 8 bases, and 19 bases lay in between. This CDR3 is built from 14 residues. The CDR3 nucleotides read TGCAGTGCTTACGGTGTACAGGCAAACGACATTCAGTACTTC. Translating it yields CSAYGVQANDIQYF.

This clone was counted at least ten times. The sample carries other DNA sequences with the same CDR3. This chain joins TRBV10-2 and TRBJ2-1, with D perhaps given as TRBD1 or TRBD2 (6 bases each). Germline assignment: CDR1 WSHSY and CDR2 SAAADI. The CDR3 has 12 residues. V lost 8 bases and J lost 6, with 11 bases in between. The CDR3 DNA follows: TGCGCCAGCTACGGGGGCTTCAATGAGCAGTTCTTC. This sequence encodes CASYGGFNEQFF.

By proportion, this clone is medium-sized. The chain uses TRBV19 and TRBJ2-1; D may correspond to TRBD1 or TRBD2 (5 bases each). The V gene lost 11 bases and the J gene lost 9 bases, with 14 bases spanning the gap. Germline values: CDR1 LNHDA, CDR2 SQIVND (reference sequence). This CDR3 spans 11 amino acids. Here the CDR3 DNA reads TGTGCCGCCGAATCCGGGGCTGAGCAGTTCTTC. It encodes CAAESGAEQFF.

Only a few counts were recorded for this clone. Possible read error: a much larger clone is one base away. Distinct nucleotide sequences in the sample also encode this CDR3. V gene TRBV4-1 combines with J gene TRBJ2-1; D unclear. CDR3 length: 13 residues. V was trimmed by 1 base and J by 6 bases, leaving 7 bases between them. Germline assignment: CDR1 MGHRA and CDR2 YSYEKL. CDR3 region: CASSQALLNEQFF. CDR3 DNA: TGCGCCAGCAGCCAAGCCCTACTCAATGAGCAGTTCTTC.

At least ten counts were recorded for this clone. The chain links TRBV6-5 to TRBJ1-4, with D possibly TRBD1 on 5 matching bases. With 0 bases removed from V and 8 bases from J, the gap between germline ends came to 13 bases. There are 15 residues in the CDR3. Looked up from germline, CDR1 is MNHEY and CDR2 is SVGAGI. CDR3 in DNA: TGTGCCAGCAGTTACTCCGGGGCTTCGGGAGAAAAACTGTTTTTT. It specifies CASSYSGASGEKLFF.

Within the sample, this clone is medium-sized. The rearrangement joins TRBV28 to TRBJ1-2; D is unclear. The ends were cut back, 4 bases at V and 2 bases at J, with 11 bases in the middle. Germline V gives CDR1 MDHEN, CDR2 SYDVKM. This CDR3 has 14 amino acids. The CDR3 nucleotides read TGTGCCAGCAGTTCTGGGATAAGGAACTATGGCTACACCTTC. Translating it yields CASSSGIRNYGYTF.

In this sample, this clone turned up many times. With a much larger clone just one base away, this may be a read error. The chain joins TRBV28 to TRBJ2-7; TRBD1 matches 9 bases. Germline CDR1 and CDR2: MDHEN and SYDVKM. The CDR3 totals 15 residues. This CDR3 reads CASSLSGQGSYERYF. The DNA of the CDR3 is TGTGCCAGCAGTTTATCGGGACAGGGATCCTACGAGCGGTACTTC.

By share, this clone ranks as medium-sized. The genes are TRBV6-5 and TRBJ1-1; D is possibly TRBD1 (5 bases). V lost 2 bases and J lost 4, with 23 bases in between. The V gene's germline CDR1 is MNHEY and CDR2 SVGAGI. CDR3 length: 18 residues. CDR3 sequence: CASSYLGRGGHFGTEAFF. The CDR3 DNA reads as TGTGCCAGCAGTTACCTTGGTCGGGGCGGGCATTTTGGCACTGAAGCTTTCTTT.

This clone is medium-sized in the sample. Other DNA sequences in this sample translate to the same CDR3. This chain joins TRBV12-3 or TRBV12-4 and TRBJ1-2; D perhaps matches TRBD1 (5 bases). Trimming stripped 6 bases from V and 8 bases from J, with 16 bases between. The CDR3 has 13 amino acids. The DNA for the CDR3 is TGTGCCAGCAGATCGGGGCTCGCAGAGGGCTACACCTTC. It specifies CASRSGLAEGYTF.

The gene calls are TRBV4-1 and TRBJ2-5; TRBD2 might be the D (6 bases). The CDR3 covers 14 residues. V was cut by 4 bases and J by 1 base, with 10 bases left in between. CDR1 is MGHRA, CDR2 YSYEKL, per germline. The CDR3 sequence is CASSRETSQETQYF. The DNA of the CDR3 is TGCGCCAGCAGCCGGGAGACTAGCCAAGAGACCCAGTACTTC.

V and J are TRBV5-1 and TRBJ2-2; 7 nucleotides match TRBD1. The J segment lost 9 bases and the V segment lost 2 bases, leaving 4 bases of the junction unmatched. The CDR3 spans 13 residues. Germline values: CDR1 SGHRS, CDR2 YFSETQ. The CDR3 sequence is CASSLGTVRELFF. CDR3 in DNA: TGCGCCAGCAGCTTAGGGACAGTGAGGGAGCTGTTTTTT.

This clone was detected a few times. The chain is built from TRBV12-3 or TRBV12-4 and TRBJ2-5, with D maybe TRBD1 (6 bases). This CDR3 spans 15 amino acids. V shed 5 bases and J shed 10 bases, with 23 bases lying between them. CDR3 nucleotide sequence: TGTGCCAGCAGTGGGGGACAAATGGGACGAGATATCCAGTACTTC. Protein product: CASSGGQMGRDIQYF.